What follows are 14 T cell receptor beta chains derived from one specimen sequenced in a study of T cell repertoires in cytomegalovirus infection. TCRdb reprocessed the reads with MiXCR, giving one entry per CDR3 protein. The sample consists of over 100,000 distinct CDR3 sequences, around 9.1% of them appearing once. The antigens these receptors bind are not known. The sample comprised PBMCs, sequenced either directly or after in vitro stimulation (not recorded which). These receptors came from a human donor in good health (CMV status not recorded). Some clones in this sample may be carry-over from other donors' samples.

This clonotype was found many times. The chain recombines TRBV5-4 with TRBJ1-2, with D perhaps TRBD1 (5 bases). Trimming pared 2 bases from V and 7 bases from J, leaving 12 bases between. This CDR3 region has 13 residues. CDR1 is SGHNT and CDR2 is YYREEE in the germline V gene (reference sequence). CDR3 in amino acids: CASSFFGGTGYTF. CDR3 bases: TGTGCCAGCAGCTTTTTTGGGGGTACTGGCTACACCTTC. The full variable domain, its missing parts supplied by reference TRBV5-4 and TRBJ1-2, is ETGVTQSPTHLIKTRGQQVTLRCSSQSGHNTVSWYQQALGQGPQFIFQYYREEENGRGNFPPRFSGLQFPNYSSELNVNALELDDSALYLCASSFFGGTGYTFGSGTRLTVV.

This CDR3 reads CASSEGGGDRNV. The CDR3 DNA follows: TGTGCCAGCAGTGAGGGAGGTGGGGACAGGAACGTC. The rearrangement uses TRBV6-6 and TRBJ2-7, with 8 nucleotides matching TRBD1. Germline CDR1 MNHNY, CDR2 SVGAGI (reference sequence). CDR3 length: 12 residues.

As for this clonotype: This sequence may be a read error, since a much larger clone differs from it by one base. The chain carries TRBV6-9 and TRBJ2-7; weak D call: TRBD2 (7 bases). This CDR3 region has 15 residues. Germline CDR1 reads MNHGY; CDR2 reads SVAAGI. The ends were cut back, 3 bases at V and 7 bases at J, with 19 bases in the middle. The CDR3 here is CASSYGRGGGGEQYF. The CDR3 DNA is TGTGCCAGCAGTTACGGAAGGGGGGGGGGGGGGGAGCAGTACTTC.

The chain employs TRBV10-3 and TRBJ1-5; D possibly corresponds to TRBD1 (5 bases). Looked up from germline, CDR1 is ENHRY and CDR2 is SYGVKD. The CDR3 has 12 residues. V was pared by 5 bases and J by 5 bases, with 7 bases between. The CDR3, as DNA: TGTGCCATCAGTTCCAGGGATCAGCCCCAGCATTTT. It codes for CAISSRDQPQHF.

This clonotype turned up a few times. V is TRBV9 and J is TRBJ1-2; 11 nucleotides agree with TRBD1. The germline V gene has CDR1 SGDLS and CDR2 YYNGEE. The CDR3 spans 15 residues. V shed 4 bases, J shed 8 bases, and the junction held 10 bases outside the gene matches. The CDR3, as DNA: TGTGCCAGCAGCCTAGACGGACAGGGGGCGGGAGGCTACACCTTC. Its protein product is CASSLDGQGAGGYTF. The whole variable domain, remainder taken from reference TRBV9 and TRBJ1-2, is DSGVTQTPKHLITATGQRVTLRCSPRSGDLSVYWYQQSLDQGLQFLIQYYNGEERAKGNILERFSAQQFPDLHSELNLSSLELGDSALYFCASSLDGQGAGGYTFGSGTRLTVV.

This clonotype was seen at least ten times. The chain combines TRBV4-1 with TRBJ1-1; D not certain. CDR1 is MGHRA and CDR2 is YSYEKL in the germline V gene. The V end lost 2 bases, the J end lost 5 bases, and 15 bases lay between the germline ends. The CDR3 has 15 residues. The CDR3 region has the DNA TGCGCCAGCAGCCAAACATTTATTAGGAGGACTGAAGCTTTCTTT. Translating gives CASSQTFIRRTEAFF.

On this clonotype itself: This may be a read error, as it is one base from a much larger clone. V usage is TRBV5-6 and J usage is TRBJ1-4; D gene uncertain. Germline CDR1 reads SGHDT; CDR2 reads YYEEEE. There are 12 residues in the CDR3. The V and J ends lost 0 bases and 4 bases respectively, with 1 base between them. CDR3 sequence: CASSLDNEKLFF. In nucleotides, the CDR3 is TGTGCCAGCAGCTTGGATAATGAAAAACTGTTTTTT.

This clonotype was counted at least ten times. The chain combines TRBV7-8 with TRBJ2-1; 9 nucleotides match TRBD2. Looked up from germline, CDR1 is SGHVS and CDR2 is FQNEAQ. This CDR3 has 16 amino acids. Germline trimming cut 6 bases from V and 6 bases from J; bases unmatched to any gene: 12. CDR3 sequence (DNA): TGTGCCAGCAGTCAAGATAGCGGGAGAGAGGGCAATGAGCAGTTCTTC. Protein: CASSQDSGREGNEQFF.

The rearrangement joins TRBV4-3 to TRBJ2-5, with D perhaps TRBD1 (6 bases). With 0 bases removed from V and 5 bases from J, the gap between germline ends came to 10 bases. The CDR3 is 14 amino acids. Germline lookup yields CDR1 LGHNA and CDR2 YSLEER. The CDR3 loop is CASSQEQGGETQYF. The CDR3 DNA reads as TGCGCCAGCAGCCAAGAACAGGGTGGGGAGACCCAGTACTTC.

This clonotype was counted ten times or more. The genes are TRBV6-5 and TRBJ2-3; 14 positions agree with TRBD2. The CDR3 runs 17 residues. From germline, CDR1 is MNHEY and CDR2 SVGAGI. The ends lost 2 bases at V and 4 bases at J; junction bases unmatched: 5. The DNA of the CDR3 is TGTGCCAGCAGTTACCGAGGGACTAGCGGGAGCGCAGATACGCAGTATTTT. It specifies CASSYRGTSGSADTQYF.

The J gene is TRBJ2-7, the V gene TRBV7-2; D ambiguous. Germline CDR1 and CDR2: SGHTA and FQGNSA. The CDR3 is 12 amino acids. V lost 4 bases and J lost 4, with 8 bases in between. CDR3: CASSYGPYEQYF. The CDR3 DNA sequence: TGTGCCAGCAGCTACGGTCCGTACGAGCAGTACTTC. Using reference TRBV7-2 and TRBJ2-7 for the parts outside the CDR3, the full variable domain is GAGVSQSPSNKVTEKGKDVELRCDPISGHTALYWYRQSLGQGLEFLIYFQGNSAPDKSGLPSDRFSAERTGGSVSTLTIQRTQQEDSAVYLCASSYGPYEQYFGPGTRLTVT.

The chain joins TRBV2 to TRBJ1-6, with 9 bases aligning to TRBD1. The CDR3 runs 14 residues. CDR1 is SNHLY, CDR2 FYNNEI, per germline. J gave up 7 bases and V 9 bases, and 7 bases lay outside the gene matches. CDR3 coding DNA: TGTGCCAGACAGGGGGCCCTACCAAATTCACCCCTCCACTTT. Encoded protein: CARQGALPNSPLHF.

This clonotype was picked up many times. CDR3 protein: CASSPSGRANQPQHF. CDR3 nucleotides: TGTGCCAGCAGTCCATCGGGCAGGGCCAATCAGCCCCAGCATTTT. The J gene is TRBJ1-5, the V gene TRBV12-3 or TRBV12-4; weak D call: TRBD1 (5 bases). The CDR3 covers 15 residues. The ends were cut back, 5 bases at V and 3 bases at J, with 14 bases in the middle.

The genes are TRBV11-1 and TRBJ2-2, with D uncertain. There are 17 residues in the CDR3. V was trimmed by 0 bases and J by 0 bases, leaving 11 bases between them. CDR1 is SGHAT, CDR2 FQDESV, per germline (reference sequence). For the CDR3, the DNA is TGTGCCAGCAGCTTAGCGGGCCTGTTCGCGAACACCGGGGAGCTGTTTTTT. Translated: CASSLAGLFANTGELFF.